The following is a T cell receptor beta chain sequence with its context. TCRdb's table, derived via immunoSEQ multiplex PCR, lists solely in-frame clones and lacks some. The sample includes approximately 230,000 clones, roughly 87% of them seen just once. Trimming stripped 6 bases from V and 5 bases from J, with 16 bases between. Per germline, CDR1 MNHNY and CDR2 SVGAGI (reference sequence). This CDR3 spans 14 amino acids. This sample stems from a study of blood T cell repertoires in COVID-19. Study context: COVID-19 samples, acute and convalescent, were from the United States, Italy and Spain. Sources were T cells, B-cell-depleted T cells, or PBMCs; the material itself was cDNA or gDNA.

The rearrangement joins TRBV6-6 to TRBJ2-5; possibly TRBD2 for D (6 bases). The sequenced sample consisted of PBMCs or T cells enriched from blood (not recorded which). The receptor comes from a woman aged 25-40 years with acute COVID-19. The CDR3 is CASSLGGPGETQYF. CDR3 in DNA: TGTGCCAGCAGCCTCGGAGGGCCGGGGGAGACCCAGTACTTC.